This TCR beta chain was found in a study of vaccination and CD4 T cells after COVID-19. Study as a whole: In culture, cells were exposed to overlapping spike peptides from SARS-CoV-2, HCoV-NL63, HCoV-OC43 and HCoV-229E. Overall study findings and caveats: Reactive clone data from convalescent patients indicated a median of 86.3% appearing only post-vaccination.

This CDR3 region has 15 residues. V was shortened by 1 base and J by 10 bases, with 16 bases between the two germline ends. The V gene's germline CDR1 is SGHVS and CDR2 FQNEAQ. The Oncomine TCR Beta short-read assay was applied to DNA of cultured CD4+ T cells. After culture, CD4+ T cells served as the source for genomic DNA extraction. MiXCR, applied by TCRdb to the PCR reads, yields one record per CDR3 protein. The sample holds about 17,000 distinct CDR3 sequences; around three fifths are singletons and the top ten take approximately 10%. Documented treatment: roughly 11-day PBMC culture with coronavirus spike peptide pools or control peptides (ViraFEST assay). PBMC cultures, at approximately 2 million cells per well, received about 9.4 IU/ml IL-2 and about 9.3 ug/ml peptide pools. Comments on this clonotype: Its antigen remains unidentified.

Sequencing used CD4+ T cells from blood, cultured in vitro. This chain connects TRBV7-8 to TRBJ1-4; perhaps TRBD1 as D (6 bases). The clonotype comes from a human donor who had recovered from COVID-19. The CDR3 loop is CASSLVGGAVTKLFF. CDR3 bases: TGTGCCAGCAGCTTAGTGGGGGGCGCGGTGACAAAACTGTTTTTT.